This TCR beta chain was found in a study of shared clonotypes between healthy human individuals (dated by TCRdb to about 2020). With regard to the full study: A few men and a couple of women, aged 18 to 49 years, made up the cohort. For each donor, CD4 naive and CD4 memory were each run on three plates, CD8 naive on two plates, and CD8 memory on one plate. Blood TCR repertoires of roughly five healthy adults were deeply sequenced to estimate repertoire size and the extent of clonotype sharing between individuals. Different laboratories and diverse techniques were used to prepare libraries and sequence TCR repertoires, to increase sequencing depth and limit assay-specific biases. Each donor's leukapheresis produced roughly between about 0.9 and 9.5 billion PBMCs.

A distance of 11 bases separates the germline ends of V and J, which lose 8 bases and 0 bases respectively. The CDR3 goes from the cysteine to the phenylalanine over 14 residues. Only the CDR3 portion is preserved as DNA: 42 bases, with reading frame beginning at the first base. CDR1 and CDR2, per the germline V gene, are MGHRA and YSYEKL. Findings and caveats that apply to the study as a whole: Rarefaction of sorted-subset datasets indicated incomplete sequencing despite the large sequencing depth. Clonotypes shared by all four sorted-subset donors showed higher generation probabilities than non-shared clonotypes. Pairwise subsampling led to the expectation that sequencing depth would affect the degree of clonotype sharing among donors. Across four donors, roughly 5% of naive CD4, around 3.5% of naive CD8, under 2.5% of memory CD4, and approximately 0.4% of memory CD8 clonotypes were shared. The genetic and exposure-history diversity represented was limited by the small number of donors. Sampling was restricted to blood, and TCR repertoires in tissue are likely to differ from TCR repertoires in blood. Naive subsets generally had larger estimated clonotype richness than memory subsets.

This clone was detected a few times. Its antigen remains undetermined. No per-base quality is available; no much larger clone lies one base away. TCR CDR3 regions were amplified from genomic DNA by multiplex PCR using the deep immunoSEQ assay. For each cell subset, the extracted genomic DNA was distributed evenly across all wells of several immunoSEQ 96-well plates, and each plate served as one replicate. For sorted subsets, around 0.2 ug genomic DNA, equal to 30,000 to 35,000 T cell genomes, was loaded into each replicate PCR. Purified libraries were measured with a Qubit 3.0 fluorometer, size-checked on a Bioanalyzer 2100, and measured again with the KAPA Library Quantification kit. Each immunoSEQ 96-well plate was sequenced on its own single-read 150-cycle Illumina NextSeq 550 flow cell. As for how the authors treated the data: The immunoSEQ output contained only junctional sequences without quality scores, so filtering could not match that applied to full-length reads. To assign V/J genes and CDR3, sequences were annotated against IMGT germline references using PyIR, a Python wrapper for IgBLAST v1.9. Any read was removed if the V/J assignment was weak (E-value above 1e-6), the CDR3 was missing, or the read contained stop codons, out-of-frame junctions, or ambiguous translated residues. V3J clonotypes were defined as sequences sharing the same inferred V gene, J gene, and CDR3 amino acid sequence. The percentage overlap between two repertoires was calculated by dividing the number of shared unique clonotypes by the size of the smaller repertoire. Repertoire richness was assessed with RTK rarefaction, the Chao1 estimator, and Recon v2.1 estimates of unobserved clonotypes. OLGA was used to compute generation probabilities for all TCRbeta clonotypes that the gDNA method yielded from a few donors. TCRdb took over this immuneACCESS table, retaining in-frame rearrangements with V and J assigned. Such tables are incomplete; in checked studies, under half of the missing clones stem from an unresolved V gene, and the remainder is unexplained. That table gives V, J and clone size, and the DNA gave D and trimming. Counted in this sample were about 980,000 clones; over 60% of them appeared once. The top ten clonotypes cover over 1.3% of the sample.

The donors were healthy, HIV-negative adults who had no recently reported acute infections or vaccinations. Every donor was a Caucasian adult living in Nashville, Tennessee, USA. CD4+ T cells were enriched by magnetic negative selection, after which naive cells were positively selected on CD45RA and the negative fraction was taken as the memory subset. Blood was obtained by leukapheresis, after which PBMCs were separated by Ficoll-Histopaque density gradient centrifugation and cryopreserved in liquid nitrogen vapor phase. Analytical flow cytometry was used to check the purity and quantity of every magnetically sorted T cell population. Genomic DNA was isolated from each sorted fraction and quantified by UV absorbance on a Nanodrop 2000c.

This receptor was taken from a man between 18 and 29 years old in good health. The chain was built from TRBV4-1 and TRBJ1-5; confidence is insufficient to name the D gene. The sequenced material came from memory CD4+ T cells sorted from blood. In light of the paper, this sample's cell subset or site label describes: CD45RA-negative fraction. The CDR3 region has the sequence CASGPGPSNQPQHF. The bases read TGCGCCAGCGGTCCAGGACCTAGCAATCAGCCCCAGCATTTT.